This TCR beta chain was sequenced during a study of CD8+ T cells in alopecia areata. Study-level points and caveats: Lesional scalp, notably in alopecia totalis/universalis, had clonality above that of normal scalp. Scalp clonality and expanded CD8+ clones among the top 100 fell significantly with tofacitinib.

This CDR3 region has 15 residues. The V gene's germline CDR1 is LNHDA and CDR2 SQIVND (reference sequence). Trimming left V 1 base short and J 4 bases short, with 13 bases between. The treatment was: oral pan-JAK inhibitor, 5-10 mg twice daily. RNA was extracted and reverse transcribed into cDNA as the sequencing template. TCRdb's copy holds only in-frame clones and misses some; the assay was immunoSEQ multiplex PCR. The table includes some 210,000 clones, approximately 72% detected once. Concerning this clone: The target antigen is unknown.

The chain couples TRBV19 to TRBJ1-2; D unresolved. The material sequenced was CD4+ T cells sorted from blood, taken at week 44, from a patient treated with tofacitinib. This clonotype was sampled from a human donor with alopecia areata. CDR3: CASSIGDGRFYGYTF. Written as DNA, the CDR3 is TGTGCCAGTAGTATAGGAGACGGCAGATTCTATGGCTACACCTTC.